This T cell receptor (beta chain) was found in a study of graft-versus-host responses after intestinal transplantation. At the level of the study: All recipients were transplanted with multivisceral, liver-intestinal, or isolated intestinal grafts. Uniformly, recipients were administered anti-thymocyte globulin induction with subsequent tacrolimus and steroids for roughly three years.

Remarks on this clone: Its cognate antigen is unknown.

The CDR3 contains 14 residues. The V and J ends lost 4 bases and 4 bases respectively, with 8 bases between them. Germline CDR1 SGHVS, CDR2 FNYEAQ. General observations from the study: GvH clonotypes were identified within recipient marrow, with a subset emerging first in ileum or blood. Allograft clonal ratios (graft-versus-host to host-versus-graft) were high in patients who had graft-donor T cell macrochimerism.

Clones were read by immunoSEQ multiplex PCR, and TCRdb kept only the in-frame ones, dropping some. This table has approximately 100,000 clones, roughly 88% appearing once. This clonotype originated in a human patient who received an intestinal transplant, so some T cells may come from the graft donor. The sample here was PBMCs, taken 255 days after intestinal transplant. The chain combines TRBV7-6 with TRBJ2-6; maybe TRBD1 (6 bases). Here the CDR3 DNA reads TGTGCCAGCAGCTCTGGACAGGGGGCCAACGTCCTGACTTTC. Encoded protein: CASSSGQGANVLTF.